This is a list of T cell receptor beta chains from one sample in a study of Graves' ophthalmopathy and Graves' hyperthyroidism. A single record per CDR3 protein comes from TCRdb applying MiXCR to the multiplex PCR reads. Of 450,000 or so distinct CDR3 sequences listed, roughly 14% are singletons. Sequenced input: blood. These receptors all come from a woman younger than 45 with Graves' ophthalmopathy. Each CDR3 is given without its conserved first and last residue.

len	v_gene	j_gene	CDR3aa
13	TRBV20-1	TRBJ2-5	SAAAGGPGQETQY
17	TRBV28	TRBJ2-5	ASSLSRTSGGRYQETQY
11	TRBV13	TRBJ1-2	ASRQMGQLGYT
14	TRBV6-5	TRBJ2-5	ASSYRIAGEKETQY
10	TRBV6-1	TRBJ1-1	ASSPVGVEAF
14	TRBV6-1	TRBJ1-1	ASSPTGQPGDTEAF
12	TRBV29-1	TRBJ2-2	SAGGQGVTGELF
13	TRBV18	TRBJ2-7	ASSPGTSGSDEQY
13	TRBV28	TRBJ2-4	ASIPGTGLKTFQY
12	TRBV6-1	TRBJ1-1	ASRGDRAGTEAF
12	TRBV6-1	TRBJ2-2	ASSQLAFIGELF
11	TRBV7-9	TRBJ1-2	ASSPSLDYGYT
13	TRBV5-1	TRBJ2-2	ASSGLGTNTGELF
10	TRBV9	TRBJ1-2	ASSVGSYGYT
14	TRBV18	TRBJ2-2	ASSPPRTANTGELF
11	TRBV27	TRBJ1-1	ASRRPDGTEAF
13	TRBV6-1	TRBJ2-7	ASSELAGGMDEQY
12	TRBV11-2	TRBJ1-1	ASSQDRGLSEAF
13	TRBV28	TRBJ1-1	ASSSPDGANTDAF
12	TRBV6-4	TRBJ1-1	ASRSDNRGTEAF
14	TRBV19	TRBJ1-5	ASRDDRGYSNQPQH
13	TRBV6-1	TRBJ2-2	ASALDRANTGELF
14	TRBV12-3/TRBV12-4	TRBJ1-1	ASSLKRTGQNTEAF
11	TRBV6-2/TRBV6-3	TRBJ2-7	ASNPTGEYEQY
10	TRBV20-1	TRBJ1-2	SARKGAHGYT
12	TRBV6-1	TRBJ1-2	ASRTGSPSGGYT
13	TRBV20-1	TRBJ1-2	SARDPGGAHYGYT
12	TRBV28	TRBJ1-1	ASSRGQGGTEAF
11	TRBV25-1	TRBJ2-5	ASSEQRVGTQY
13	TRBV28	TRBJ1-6	ASSLTAAPNSPLH
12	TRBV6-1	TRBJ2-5	ASSEASGKETQY
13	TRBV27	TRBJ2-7	ASSLGRDRDYEQY
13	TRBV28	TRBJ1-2	ASRTGDNHNYGYT
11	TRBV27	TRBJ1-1	ASSFFQGLEAF
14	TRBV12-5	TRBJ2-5	ASGGRMGDNQETQY
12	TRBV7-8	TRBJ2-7	ASSLGIGIYEQY
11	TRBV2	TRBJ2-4	ASSVGAKNIQY
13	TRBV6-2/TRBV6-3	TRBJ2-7	ASSFYGTGDDEQY
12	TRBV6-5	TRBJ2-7	ASSLQVSSYEQY
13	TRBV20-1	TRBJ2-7	SARPGTSGSYEQY
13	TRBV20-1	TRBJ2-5	SASSTSGRAETQY
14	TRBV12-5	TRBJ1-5	ASAPIPHQRNQPQH
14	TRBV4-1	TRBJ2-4	ASSQERVVGLNIQY
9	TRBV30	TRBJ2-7	AWGGIYEQY
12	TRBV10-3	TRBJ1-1	AISDREVNTEAF
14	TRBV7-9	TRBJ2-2	ASSLGGGGDTGELF
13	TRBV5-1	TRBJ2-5	ASSLAGTDPETQY
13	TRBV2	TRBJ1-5	ASSWTPDSNQPQH
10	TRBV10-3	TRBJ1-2	AISWTGDGYT
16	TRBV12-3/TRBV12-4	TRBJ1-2	ASSPPGSLPKANYGYT
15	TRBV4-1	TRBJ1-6	ASSETLESSYNSPLH
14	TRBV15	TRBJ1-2	ATSRDLTGKHYGYT
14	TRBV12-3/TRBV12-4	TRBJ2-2	ASSFLRGRIDGELF
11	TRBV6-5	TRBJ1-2	ASSYDRGKRYT